These 10 T cell receptor beta chains share one sample of origin, sequenced in a study of T cell repertoires in cytomegalovirus infection. TCRdb re-called the reads through MiXCR, storing one row per CDR3 protein. The sample holds 170,000 or so distinct CDR3 sequences; 13% to 15% are singletons and the top ten take more than 20%. What was sequenced was PBMCs. These receptor sequences come from a human donor in good health (CMV status not recorded). Some clones in this sample may be carry-over from other donors' samples.

V and J are TRBV19 and TRBJ2-7, with 10 bases aligning to TRBD2. The CDR3 contains 14 residues. CDR1 and CDR2 (germline): LNHDA, SQIVND (reference sequence). J gave up 4 bases and V 3 bases, and 3 bases lay outside the gene matches. The CDR3 region is CASSMGLARYEQYF. DNA of the CDR3: TGTGCCAGTAGTATGGGACTAGCGAGGTACGAGCAGTACTTC.

The CDR3 sequence is CASSPGQGSGYTF. CDR3 DNA: TGTGCCAGCAGCCCCGGACAGGGAAGTGGCTACACCTTC. This sequence joins TRBV7-3 and TRBJ1-2; 8 bases map to TRBD1. This CDR3 is 13 amino acids long. Germline V gene data show CDR1 as SGHTA and CDR2 as FQGTGA. V lost 5 bases to trimming and J lost 7 bases; unmatched junction nucleotides: 6.

This clonotype was observed at least ten times. The chain uses TRBV6-4 and TRBJ2-3, with 10 bases lining up with TRBD2. CDR1 and CDR2 (germline): MRHNA, SNTAGT. The CDR3 has 15 amino acids. Losses at the gene ends were 5 bases for V and 7 bases for J; bases not matched to a gene: 9. CDR3 sequence reads: CASSPQAGGMNTQYF. CDR3 nucleotide sequence: TGTGCCAGCAGTCCTCAAGCGGGAGGGATGAATACGCAGTATTTT.

The chain carries TRBV25-1 and TRBJ2-5, with a weak D call TRBD2 (6 bases). CDR1 MGHDK and CDR2 SYGVNS come from the germline V gene. V gave up 3 bases and J gave up 5 bases, with 28 bases separating them. The CDR3 length is 19 residues. The CDR3 spells CASSDLGRTTSWAGETQYF. In nucleotides, the CDR3 is TGTGCCAGCAGTGATTTGGGCAGAACTACATCGTGGGCGGGGGAGACCCAGTACTTC. The variable domain in full, with the rest retrieved from reference TRBV25-1 and TRBJ2-5, is EADIYQTPRYLVIGTGKKITLECSQTMGHDKMYWYQQDPGMELHLIHYSYGVNSTEKGDLSSESTVSRIRTEHFPLTLESARPSHTSQYLCASSDLGRTTSWAGETQYFGPGTRLLVL.

In this sample, this clonotype turned up many times. The chain has TRBV28 and TRBJ2-5, with D possibly TRBD1 on 7 matching bases. V was shortened by 4 bases and J by 4 bases, with 19 bases between the two germline ends. CDR3 size: 16 residues. Germline loops: CDR1 MDHEN, CDR2 SYDVKM. The CDR3 region is CASSSGGTWGGETQYF. CDR3 nucleotide sequence: TGTGCCAGCAGTTCAGGGGGGACTTGGGGCGGAGAGACCCAGTACTTC. Looking up the rest from reference TRBV28 and TRBJ2-5 gives the full variable domain: DVKVTQSSRYLVKRTGEKVFLECVQDMDHENMFWYRQDPGLGLRLIYFSYDVKMKEKGDIPEGYSVSREKKERFSLILESASTNQTSMYLCASSSGGTWGGETQYFGPGTRLLVL.

In its sample, this clonotype was seen many times. The rearrangement joins TRBV5-1 to TRBJ1-1; D may be TRBD1 (5 bases). Germline CDR1 is SGHRS and CDR2 is YFSETQ. V was clipped by 2 bases and J by 3 bases, with 11 bases between them. The CDR3 is 14 residues long. CDR3 DNA: TGCGCCAGCAGCTTCCAGGGTTTGGACACTGAAGCTTTCTTT. Amino acids: CASSFQGLDTEAFF.

The table lists this clonotype with many counts. The DNA for the CDR3 is TGTGCCAGCAGCCTGGAGGTGGTAGGAGAGACCCAGTACTTC. It translates to CASSLEVVGETQYF. The gene calls are TRBV7-2 and TRBJ2-5, with a tentative D call TRBD2 (5 bases). The length of the CDR3 is 14 residues. The germline V and J ends were trimmed by 5 bases and 4 bases, with 14 bases remaining between them. The germline gives CDR1 SGHTA, CDR2 FQGNSA.

This clonotype was seen only a few times. The CDR3: CSASPEATGGNEQFF. CDR3 DNA sequence: TGCAGTGCTAGCCCTGAGGCTACGGGGGGCAATGAGCAGTTCTTC. V and J are TRBV20-1 and TRBJ2-1, with 7 bases identical to TRBD2. CDR3 length: 15 amino acids. Per germline, CDR1 DFQATT and CDR2 SNEGSKA (reference sequence). V lost 3 bases and J lost 6; bases outside the gene matches: 11.

This clonotype was observed a handful of times. The chain carries TRBV6-1 and TRBJ2-7, with a tentative D call TRBD2 (6 bases). The CDR3 runs to 14 residues. CDR1 is MNHNS, CDR2 SASEGT, per germline. V was shortened by 6 bases and J by 3 bases, with 15 bases between the two germline ends. The CDR3 region has the DNA TGTGCCAGCAGGGGGGGACGGGAAGTCTACGAGCAGTACTTC. This codes for CASRGGREVYEQYF.

The rearrangement links TRBV14 to TRBJ1-5, with 10 nucleotides matching TRBD1. This CDR3 contains 16 residues. Germline CDR1 is SGHDN and CDR2 is FVKESK. V was clipped by 0 bases and J by 2 bases; unmatched bases: 1. The CDR3 bases are TGTGCCAGCAGCCAAGATGGGACAGGGGGCAATCAGCCCCAGCATTTT. Amino acid sequence: CASSQDGTGGNQPQHF.